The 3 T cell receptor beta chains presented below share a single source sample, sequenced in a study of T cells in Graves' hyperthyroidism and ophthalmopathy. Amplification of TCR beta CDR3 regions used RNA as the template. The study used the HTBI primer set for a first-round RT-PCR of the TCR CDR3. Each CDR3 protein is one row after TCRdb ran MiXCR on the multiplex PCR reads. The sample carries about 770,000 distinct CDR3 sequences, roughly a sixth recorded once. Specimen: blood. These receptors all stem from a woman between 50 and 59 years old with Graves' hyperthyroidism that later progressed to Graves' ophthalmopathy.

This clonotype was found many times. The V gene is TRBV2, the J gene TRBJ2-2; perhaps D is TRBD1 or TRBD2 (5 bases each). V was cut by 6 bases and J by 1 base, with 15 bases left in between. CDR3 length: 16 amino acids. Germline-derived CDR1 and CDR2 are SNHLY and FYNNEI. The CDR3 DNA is TGTGCCAGCAGCCGGGACGGACTTTTGAACACCGGGGAGCTGTTTTTT. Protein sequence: CASSRDGLLNTGELFF. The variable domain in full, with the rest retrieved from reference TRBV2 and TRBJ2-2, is EPEVTQTPSHQVTQMGQEVILRCVPISNHLYFYWYRQILGQKVEFLVSFYNNEISEKSEIFDDQFSVERPDGSNFTLKIRSTKLEDSAMYFCASSRDGLLNTGELFFGEGSRLTVL.

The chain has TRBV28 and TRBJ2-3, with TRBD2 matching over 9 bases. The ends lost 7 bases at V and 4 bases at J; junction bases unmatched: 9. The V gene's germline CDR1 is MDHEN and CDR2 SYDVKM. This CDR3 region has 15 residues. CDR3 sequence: CASKVSGRVSDTQYF. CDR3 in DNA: TGTGCCAGCAAGGTTAGCGGGAGAGTATCAGATACGCAGTATTTT.

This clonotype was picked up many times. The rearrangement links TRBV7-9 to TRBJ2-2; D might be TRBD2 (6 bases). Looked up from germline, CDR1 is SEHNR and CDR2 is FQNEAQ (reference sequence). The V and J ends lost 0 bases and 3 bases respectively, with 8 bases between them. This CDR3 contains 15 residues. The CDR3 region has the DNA TGTGCCAGCAGCTTAGCGGTAGCGGACACCGGGGAGCTGTTTTTT. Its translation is CASSLAVADTGELFF.